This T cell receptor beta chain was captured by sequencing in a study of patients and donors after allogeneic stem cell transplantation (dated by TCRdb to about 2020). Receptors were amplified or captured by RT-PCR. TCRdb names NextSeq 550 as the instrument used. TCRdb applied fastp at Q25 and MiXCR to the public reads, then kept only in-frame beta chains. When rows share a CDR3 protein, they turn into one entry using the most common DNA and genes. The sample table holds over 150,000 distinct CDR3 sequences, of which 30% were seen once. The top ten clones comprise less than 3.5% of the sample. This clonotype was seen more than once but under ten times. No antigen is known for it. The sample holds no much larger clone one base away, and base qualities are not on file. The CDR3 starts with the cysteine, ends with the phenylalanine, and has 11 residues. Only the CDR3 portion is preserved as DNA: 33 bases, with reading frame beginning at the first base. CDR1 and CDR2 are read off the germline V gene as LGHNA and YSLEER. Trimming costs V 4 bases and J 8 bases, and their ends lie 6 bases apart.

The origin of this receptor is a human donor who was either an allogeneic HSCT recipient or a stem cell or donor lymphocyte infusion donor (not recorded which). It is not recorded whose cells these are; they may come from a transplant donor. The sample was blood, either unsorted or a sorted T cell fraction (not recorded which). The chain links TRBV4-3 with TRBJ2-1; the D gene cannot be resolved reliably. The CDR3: CASSLSDEQFF. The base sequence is TGCGCCAGCAGCCTTAGTGATGAGCAGTTCTTC.